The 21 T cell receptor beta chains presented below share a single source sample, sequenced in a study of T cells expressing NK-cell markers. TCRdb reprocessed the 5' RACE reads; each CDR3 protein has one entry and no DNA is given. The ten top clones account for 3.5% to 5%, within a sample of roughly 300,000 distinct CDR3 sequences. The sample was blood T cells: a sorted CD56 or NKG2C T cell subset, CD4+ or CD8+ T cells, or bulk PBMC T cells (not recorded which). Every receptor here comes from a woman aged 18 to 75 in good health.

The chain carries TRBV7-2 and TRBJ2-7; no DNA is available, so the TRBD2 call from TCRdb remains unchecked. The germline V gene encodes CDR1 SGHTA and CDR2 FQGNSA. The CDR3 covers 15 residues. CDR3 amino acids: CASSPPGLAGSEQYF. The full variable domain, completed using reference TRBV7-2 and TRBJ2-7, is GAGVSQSPSNKVTEKGKDVELRCDPISGHTALYWYRQSLGQGLEFLIYFQGNSAPDKSGLPSDRFSAERTGGSVSTLTIQRTQQEDSAVYLCASSPPGLAGSEQYFGPGTRLTVT.

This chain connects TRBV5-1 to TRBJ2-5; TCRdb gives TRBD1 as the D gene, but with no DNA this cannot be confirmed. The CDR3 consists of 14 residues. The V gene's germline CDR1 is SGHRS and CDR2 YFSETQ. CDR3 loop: CASSLVGAGETQYF.

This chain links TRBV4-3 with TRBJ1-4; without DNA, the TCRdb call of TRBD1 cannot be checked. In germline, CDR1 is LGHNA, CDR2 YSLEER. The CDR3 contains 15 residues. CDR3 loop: CASSRDRGPDEKLFF.

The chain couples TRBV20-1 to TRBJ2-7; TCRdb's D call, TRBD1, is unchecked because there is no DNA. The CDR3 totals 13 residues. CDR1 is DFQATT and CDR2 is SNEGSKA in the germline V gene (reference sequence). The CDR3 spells CSAVHPPSYEQYF.

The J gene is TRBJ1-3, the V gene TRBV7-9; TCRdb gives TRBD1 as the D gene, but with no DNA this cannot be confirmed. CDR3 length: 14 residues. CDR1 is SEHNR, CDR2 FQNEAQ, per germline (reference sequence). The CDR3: CATTMPRAENTIYF.

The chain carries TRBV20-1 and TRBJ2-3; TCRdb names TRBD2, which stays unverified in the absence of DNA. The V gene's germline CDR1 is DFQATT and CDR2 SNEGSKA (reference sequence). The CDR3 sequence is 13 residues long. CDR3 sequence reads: CSAAGGGADTQYF.

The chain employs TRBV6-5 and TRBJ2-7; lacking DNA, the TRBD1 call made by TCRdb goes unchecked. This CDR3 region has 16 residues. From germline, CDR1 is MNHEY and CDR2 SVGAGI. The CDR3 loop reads CASSYAPRGRSYEQYF.

This CDR3 reads CASSGYFGQPQHF. This sequence joins TRBV6-1 and TRBJ1-5. The V gene's germline CDR1 is MNHNS and CDR2 SASEGT. This CDR3 contains 13 residues.

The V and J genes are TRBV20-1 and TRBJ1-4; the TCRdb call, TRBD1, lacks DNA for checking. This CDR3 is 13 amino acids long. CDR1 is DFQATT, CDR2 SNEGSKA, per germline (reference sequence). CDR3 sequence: CSAMNRGNEKLFF.

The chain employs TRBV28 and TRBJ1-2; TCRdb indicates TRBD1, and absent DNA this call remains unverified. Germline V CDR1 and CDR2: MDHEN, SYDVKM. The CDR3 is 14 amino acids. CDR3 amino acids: CASRLQQVIYGYTF.

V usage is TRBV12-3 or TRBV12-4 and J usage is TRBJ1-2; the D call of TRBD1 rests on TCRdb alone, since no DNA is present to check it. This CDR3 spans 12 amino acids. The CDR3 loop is CASSGAPYGYTF.

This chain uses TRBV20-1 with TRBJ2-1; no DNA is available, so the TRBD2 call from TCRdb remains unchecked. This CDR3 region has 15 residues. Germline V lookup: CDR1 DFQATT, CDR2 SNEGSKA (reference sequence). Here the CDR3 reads CSAVKAGGPSNEQFF.

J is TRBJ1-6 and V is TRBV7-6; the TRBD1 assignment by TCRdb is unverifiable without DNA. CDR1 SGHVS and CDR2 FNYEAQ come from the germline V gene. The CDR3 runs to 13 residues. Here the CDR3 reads CASSFRGREPLHF.

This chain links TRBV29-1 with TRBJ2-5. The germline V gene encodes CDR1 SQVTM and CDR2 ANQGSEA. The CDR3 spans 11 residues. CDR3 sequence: CSVKVQETQYF.

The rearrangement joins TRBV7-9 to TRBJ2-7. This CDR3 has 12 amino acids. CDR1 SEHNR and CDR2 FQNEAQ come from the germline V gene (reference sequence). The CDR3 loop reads CASSPENYEQYF.

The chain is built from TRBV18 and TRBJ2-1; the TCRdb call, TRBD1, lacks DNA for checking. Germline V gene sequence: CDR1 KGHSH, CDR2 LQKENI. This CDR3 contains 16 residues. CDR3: CASSALGRGTHNEQFF.

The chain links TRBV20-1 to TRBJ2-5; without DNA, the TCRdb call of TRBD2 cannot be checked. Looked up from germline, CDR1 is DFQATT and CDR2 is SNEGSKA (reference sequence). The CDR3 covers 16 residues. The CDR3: CSAREAVAGWRGTQYF.

The CDR3 loop is CASSLDGVYNEQFF. V gene TRBV7-2 combines with J gene TRBJ2-1. The CDR3 loop spans 14 amino acids. Germline values: CDR1 SGHTA, CDR2 FQGNSA.

CDR3 sequence: CATSYGNYGYTF. The genes are TRBV15 and TRBJ1-2. This CDR3 region has 12 residues. Germline V lookup: CDR1 LNHNV, CDR2 YYDKDF (reference sequence).

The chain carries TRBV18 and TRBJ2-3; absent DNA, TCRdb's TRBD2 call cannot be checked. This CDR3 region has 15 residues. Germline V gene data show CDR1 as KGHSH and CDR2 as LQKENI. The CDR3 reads CASSPPGRTQDTQYF.

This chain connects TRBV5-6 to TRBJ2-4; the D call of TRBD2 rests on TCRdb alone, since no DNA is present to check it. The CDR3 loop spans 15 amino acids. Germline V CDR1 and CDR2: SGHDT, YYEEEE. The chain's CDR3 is CASSLMAGVGNIQYF.